This passage covers 25 T cell receptor beta chains from one sample sequenced in a study of OX40 agonist ivuxolimab in advanced cancers. Generated by immunoSEQ multiplex PCR, the TCRdb table keeps only in-frame clones and is missing some. The sample shows 45,000 or so clones, around nine tenths of them seen only once. The input for sequencing was CD4+ or CD8+ T cells sorted from blood, taken in a trial of the OX40 agonist ivuxolimab. These receptors all stem from an adult with an advanced solid tumor such as melanoma, head and neck, liver or kidney cancer.

The V and J genes are TRBV5-6 and TRBJ2-2; the match to TRBD1 covers 9 bases. This CDR3 is built from 17 residues. Trimming took 4 bases from V and 4 from J; bases not matched to a gene: 11. CDR1 is SGHDT, CDR2 YYEEEE, per germline. The CDR3 protein is CASSDRTGQGLTGELFF. The CDR3 coding sequence is TGTGCCAGCAGCGATCGAACGGGACAGGGCCTCACCGGGGAGCTGTTTTTT.

The rearrangement uses TRBV6-5 and TRBJ2-7; D ambiguous. There are 13 residues in the CDR3. Germline V gene lookup returns CDR1 MNHEY and CDR2 SVGAGI. The V end was cut by 6 bases, the J end by 6 bases, with 15 bases between. The CDR3 loop is CASSPTASGEQYF. CDR3 DNA sequence: TGTGCCAGCAGCCCTACGGCCTCAGGCGAGCAGTACTTC.

The V and J genes are TRBV5-1 and TRBJ2-1; the match to TRBD1 covers 12 bases. After removal of 7 bases from V and 7 bases from J, the junction contained 9 bases not matched to a gene. There are 15 residues in the CDR3. Germline V gene sequence: CDR1 SGHRS, CDR2 YFSETQ. The CDR3 bases are TGCGCCAGCGTCTTTGGGACAGGGGGCGGGAATGAGCAGTTCTTC. Its translation: CASVFGTGGGNEQFF.

The chain links TRBV29-1 to TRBJ2-5, with D perhaps TRBD1 (5 bases). The germline V gene has CDR1 SQVTM and CDR2 ANQGSEA. Trimming removed 2 bases from V and 5 bases from J, with 12 bases in between. This CDR3 has 13 amino acids. In nucleotides, the CDR3 is TGCAGCGTTGAAATTCAGGGCTGGGAGACCCAGTACTTC. It specifies CSVEIQGWETQYF.

The V and J genes are TRBV5-1 and TRBJ2-3; 8 bases are shared with TRBD1. The CDR3 runs 15 residues. The V and J ends lost 4 bases and 5 bases, in that order; junction bases with no gene match: 9. CDR1 is SGHRS and CDR2 is YFSETQ in the germline V gene. Here the CDR3 reads CASSNGQGSLDTQYF. CDR3 DNA sequence: TGCGCCAGCAGCAACGGACAGGGCTCCCTAGATACGCAGTATTTT.

The J gene is TRBJ2-7, the V gene TRBV28; D not resolved. The V gene lost 6 bases and the J gene lost 6 bases, with 9 bases spanning the gap. This CDR3 contains 11 residues. Germline V gene data show CDR1 as MDHEN and CDR2 as SYDVKM. Here the CDR3 DNA reads TGTGCCAGCAGCGGTTTCCCCGAGCAGTACTTC. It codes for CASSGFPEQYF.

The rearrangement links TRBV7-2 to TRBJ1-3; unclear D gene. Looked up from germline, CDR1 is SGHTA and CDR2 is FQGNSA. The CDR3 consists of 14 residues. V was trimmed by 5 bases and J by 4 bases, leaving 12 bases between them. The CDR3 DNA follows: TGTGCCAGCAGCCCCAGGACGGGAGGAAACACCATATATTTT. Its translation: CASSPRTGGNTIYF.

This chain joins TRBV27 and TRBJ1-1; possibly TRBD1 for D (5 bases). Germline values: CDR1 MNHEY, CDR2 SMNVEV (reference sequence). The V and J ends lost 3 bases and 1 base respectively, with 9 bases between them. This CDR3 has 14 amino acids. CDR3: CASSFQGRNTEAFF. The CDR3 DNA reads TGTGCCAGCAGTTTTCAGGGAAGGAACACTGAAGCTTTCTTT.

The chain combines TRBV7-9 with TRBJ2-3; tentative D call: TRBD2 (5 bases). Germline CDR1 is SEHNR and CDR2 is FQNEAQ (reference sequence). This CDR3 spans 14 amino acids. Trimming took off 5 bases at V and 0 bases at J, with 9 bases between the two ends. The CDR3 is CASSLRTSTDTQYF. CDR3 sequence (DNA): TGTGCCAGCAGCCTACGGACTAGCACAGATACGCAGTATTTT.

The chain carries TRBV7-8 and TRBJ2-2; 9 bases line up with TRBD2. V lost 5 bases to trimming and J lost 6 bases; unmatched junction nucleotides: 10. This CDR3 contains 16 residues. Germline CDR1 is SGHVS and CDR2 is FQNEAQ. CDR3 bases: TGTGCCAGCAGCGCCGGCAGCGGGAGGCCCCCCGGGGAGCTGTTTTTT. Its protein is CASSAGSGRPPGELFF.

V and J are TRBV5-1 and TRBJ2-7, with no clear D. V was shortened by 2 bases and J by 4 bases, with 13 bases between the two germline ends. The CDR3 totals 14 residues. Germline V CDR1 and CDR2: SGHRS, YFSETQ. This chain's CDR3 is CASSFIPGQYEQYF. As DNA, the CDR3 is TGCGCCAGCAGCTTCATACCTGGGCAGTACGAGCAGTACTTC.

V and J are TRBV9 and TRBJ2-3, with TRBD2 matching 9 bases. After removal of 0 bases from V and 5 bases from J, the junction contained 4 bases not matched to a gene. Germline CDR1 is SGDLS and CDR2 is YYNGEE. CDR3 size: 15 residues. CDR3 in DNA: TGTGCCAGCAGCGTAGGGGTTAGCGGGAGAGATACGCAGTATTTT. Its protein product is CASSVGVSGRDTQYF.

CDR3 amino acids: CASSLPPDPVIEQYF. The CDR3 coding sequence is TGTGCCAGCAGCTTACCGCCCGATCCGGTCATCGAGCAGTACTTC. The chain couples TRBV5-6 to TRBJ2-7; D unclear. The CDR3 runs 15 residues. Trimming cost V 2 bases and J 6 bases, with 18 bases left between them. Germline V gives CDR1 SGHDT, CDR2 YYEEEE.

V gene TRBV19 combines with J gene TRBJ2-3; tentatively, D is TRBD2 (9 bases). Trimming shortened V by 4 bases and J by 9 bases, and 14 bases separated the two germline ends. The CDR3 sequence is 13 residues long. The germline V gene encodes CDR1 LNHDA and CDR2 SQIVND (reference sequence). The CDR3 nucleotides are TGTGCCAGTAGTACTAGCGGGACAGGCACGCAGTATTTT. Its protein product is CASSTSGTGTQYF.

V and J are TRBV7-2 and TRBJ1-1; 7 bases are shared with TRBD1. The CDR3 covers 14 residues. Germline V gene lookup returns CDR1 SGHTA and CDR2 FQGNSA. The V and J ends lost 7 bases and 1 base, in that order; junction bases with no gene match: 6. The CDR3 loop reads CASTVDRANTEAFF. The CDR3 nucleotides read TGTGCCAGCACCGTAGACAGGGCGAACACTGAAGCTTTCTTT. Variable domain in full (rest from reference TRBV7-2 and TRBJ1-1): GAGVSQSPSNKVTEKGKDVELRCDPISGHTALYWYRQSLGQGLEFLIYFQGNSAPDKSGLPSDRFSAERTGGSVSTLTIQRTQQEDSAVYLCASTVDRANTEAFFGQGTRLTVV.

This rearrangement joins TRBV18 to TRBJ1-1; D not certain. Trimming removed 0 bases at V and 4 bases at J, with 12 bases between. The germline V gene has CDR1 KGHSH and CDR2 LQKENI. The CDR3 runs 15 residues. The CDR3, as DNA: TGTGCCAGCTCACCACCTCTTCCCAGACCCACTGAAGCTTTCTTT. This gives the protein CASSPPLPRPTEAFF.

V usage is TRBV11-3 and J usage is TRBJ2-7; 8 bases are shared with TRBD1. This CDR3 spans 14 amino acids. Germline loops: CDR1 SGHNT, CDR2 YENEEA. Trimming cost V 1 base and J 6 bases; bases outside gene matches: 5. CDR3 sequence reads: CASSLAGGDGEQYF. As DNA, the CDR3 is TGTGCCAGCAGCTTAGCAGGGGGCGACGGCGAGCAGTACTTC.

This clone was recorded once. This chain links TRBV7-2 with TRBJ2-5; TRBD2 agrees at 11 bases. The germline gives CDR1 SGHTA, CDR2 FQGNSA. There are 16 residues in the CDR3. With V trimmed by 2 bases and J by 7 bases, 9 bases remained unmatched. The CDR3 protein is CASSLLGLAVRGTQYF. The CDR3 coding sequence is TGTGCCAGCAGCTTATTGGGACTAGCGGTGCGAGGGACCCAGTACTTC.

This chain uses TRBV14 with TRBJ1-1, with a possible D match to TRBD1 (5 bases). V gave up 0 bases and J gave up 11 bases, with 16 bases separating them. CDR3 length: 14 amino acids. Germline lookup yields CDR1 SGHDN and CDR2 FVKESK. Written as DNA, the CDR3 is TGTGCCAGCAGCCAAGATAGATCGGGGGGAGACGCTTTCTTT. Amino acid sequence: CASSQDRSGGDAFF.

The gene calls are TRBV12-5 and TRBJ1-1; D not certain. The CDR3 is made up of 13 amino acids. Germline V gives CDR1 LGHNT, CDR2 FRNRAP. V was cut by 2 bases and J by 6 bases, with 10 bases left in between. The CDR3 sequence: CASGLTFSSEAFF. As DNA, the CDR3 is TGTGCTAGTGGTTTGACTTTTTCTTCTGAAGCTTTCTTT.

The chain couples TRBV7-6 to TRBJ1-4, with TRBD1 as a possible D gene (5 bases). CDR1 is SGHVS, CDR2 FNYEAQ, per germline. This CDR3 is 15 amino acids long. The V end lost 4 bases, the J end lost 5 bases, and 14 bases lay between the germline ends. CDR3 protein: CASSYTTGRNEKLFF. As DNA, the CDR3 is TGTGCCAGCAGCTATACTACAGGAAGAAATGAAAAACTGTTTTTT.

This chain uses TRBV7-2 with TRBJ2-7, with D unresolved. The CDR3 contains 15 residues. Germline V gene lookup returns CDR1 SGHTA and CDR2 FQGNSA. The germline V and J ends were trimmed by 5 bases and 2 bases, with 16 bases remaining between them. This chain's CDR3 is CASSIGGKSTYEQYF. CDR3 bases: TGTGCCAGCAGCATAGGTGGCAAGTCGACCTACGAGCAGTACTTC.

The V gene is TRBV14, the J gene TRBJ2-1; the match to TRBD2 covers 7 bases. Trimming removed 4 bases from V and 9 bases from J; junction bases left unmatched: 12. The CDR3 contains 15 residues. Germline CDR1 SGHDN, CDR2 FVKESK. The CDR3 sequence: CASSRGLHGGSEQFF. CDR3 sequence (DNA): TGTGCCAGCAGCCGGGGACTACACGGGGGGAGTGAGCAGTTCTTC. The full variable domain, in which reference TRBV14 and TRBJ2-1 provide the parts outside the CDR3, is EAGVTQFPSHSVIEKGQTVTLRCDPISGHDNLYWYRRVMGKEIKFLLHFVKESKQDESGMPNNRFLAERTGGTYSTLKVQPAELEDSGVYFCASSRGLHGGSEQFFGPGTRLTVL.

The genes are TRBV9 and TRBJ2-7; D possibly matches TRBD1 or TRBD2 (5 bases each). Germline V gene lookup returns CDR1 SGDLS and CDR2 YYNGEE. The CDR3 contains 14 residues. Trimming removed 0 bases from V and 4 bases from J, with 11 bases in between. The CDR3 sequence is CASSVGTRGYEQYF. DNA of the CDR3: TGTGCCAGCAGCGTAGGTACGAGGGGTTACGAGCAGTACTTC. Using reference TRBV9 and TRBJ2-7 for the parts outside the CDR3, the full variable domain is DSGVTQTPKHLITATGQRVTLRCSPRSGDLSVYWYQQSLDQGLQFLIQYYNGEERAKGNILERFSAQQFPDLHSELNLSSLELGDSALYFCASSVGTRGYEQYFGPGTRLTVT.

This clone has only a few counts. V usage is TRBV5-1 and J usage is TRBJ1-1; unclear D gene. With 2 bases removed from V and 0 bases from J, the gap between germline ends came to 5 bases. In germline, CDR1 is SGHRS, CDR2 YFSETQ. The CDR3 has 13 residues. The CDR3 bases are TGCGCCAGCAGCTTCGGCCTGAACACTGAAGCTTTCTTT. It yields the protein CASSFGLNTEAFF.